What follows is one TCR beta chain and its context. The antigen is not known. The data stem from a study of graft-versus-host responses after intestinal transplantation. Produced via immunoSEQ multiplex PCR; TCRdb's table is partial and in-frame only. The sample includes around 100,000 clones, roughly 93% seen only once; the top ten take roughly 1%. V trimming: 1 base; J trimming: 1 base; junction bases outside the gene matches: 9. The CDR3 spans 17 residues. Germline CDR1 is LGHNT and CDR2 is FRNRAP. The sample here was unstimulated CD8+ T cells sorted from spleen or lymph node cells, taken before intestinal transplant. The chain employs TRBV12-5 and TRBJ2-5, with 7 positions matching TRBD1. This receptor was identified in a human donor who received an intestinal transplant. In nucleotides, the CDR3 is TGTGCTAGTGGTTTGGGGAGCCGGGACAGCCCCCAAGAGACCCAGTACTTC. Its protein product is CASGLGSRDSPQETQYF.